This entry concerns a single T cell receptor (beta chain). Antigen unknown. Each CDR3 protein is one row after TCRdb ran MiXCR on the PCR reads. The sample lists about 510,000 distinct CDR3 sequences; 25% were seen once. This specimen belongs to a study of molecular identifiers for immune sequencing clone quantification. CDR1 and CDR2 from the germline V gene are MNHEY and SVGEGT. V was shortened by 6 bases and J by 8 bases, with 11 bases between the two germline ends. The CDR3 has 12 amino acids. Isolation of naive CD8 T cells was achieved by sorting on a CD8+CD4-CCR7+CD45RA+ phenotype. Study-wide results and limits: Identical barcode-sharing TCR molecules could lead to underestimated sizes for highly expanded clones. Detecting spiked Jurkat TCR RNA from one cell among some 990,000 naive cells was reportedly possible. Over 99% of effector molecules, but under 1% in naive cells, were held by clones with more than 20 RNA copies.

Specimen: naive CD8+ T cells from blood, with Jurkat cell RNA spiked in. This sample's subset: FACS-sorted CD8+CD4-CCR7+CD45RA+ naive T cells. The chain links TRBV6-2 or TRBV6-3 to TRBJ2-1; TRBD1 or TRBD2 may be the D gene (5 bases each). This TCR came from a human donor in good health. Some libraries in this study had Jurkat cell RNA spiked in. CDR3 nucleotide sequence: TGTGCCAGCAGCCGGGGACGCGATGAGCAGTTCTTC. It is translated as CASSRGRDEQFF.